This TCR beta chain was profiled in a study of T cell repertoires in cytomegalovirus infection. About the research overall: Newly reported HLA-C-restricted and thoroughly characterized HLA-B-restricted CMV epitopes were employed. CMV infection and matching HLA type were both indicated by public TCR beta signatures.

TCRdb reprocessed the reads with MiXCR, giving one entry per CDR3 protein. This sample has hundreds of thousands of distinct CDR3 sequences, with approximately 33% found just once. As regards this clonotype: Its specificity is unknown.

The V gene lost 2 bases and the J gene lost 11 bases, with 16 bases spanning the gap. Germline V gene lookup returns CDR1 SGHRS and CDR2 YFSETQ. This CDR3 has 13 residues. The sample in question was cultured PBMCs, obtained from culture after CMV antigen stimulation. V and J are TRBV5-1 and TRBJ1-1, with D uncertain. This TCR was sampled from a human donor in good health (CMV status not recorded). Some clones in this sample may be carry-over from other donors' samples. CDR3 amino acids: CASSFSGGEEAFF. CDR3 nucleotides: TGCGCCAGCAGCTTCTCTGGAGGAGAAGAGGCTTTCTTT. Filled out from reference TRBV5-1 and TRBJ1-1, the complete variable domain reads KAGVTQTPRYLIKTRGQQVTLSCSPISGHRSVSWYQQTPGQGLQFLFEYFSETQRNKGNFPGRFSGRQFSNSRSEMNVSTLELGDSALYLCASSFSGGEEAFFGQGTRLTVV.